A few counts support the clone carrying this T cell receptor beta chain. Its specificity is not known. Per the germline V gene, CDR1 is MNHEY and CDR2 is SMNVEV (reference sequence). Trimming took 5 bases from V and 3 from J, leaving 9 bases between them. The CDR3 has 13 residues. The sample belongs to a study of blood T cells in healthy people across ages. Study conclusions and caveats: Versus aged donors, long-lived donors had higher diversity and more naive CD4+ cells.

Using a J-beta primer mix together with a sample-barcoded 5' primer, a second PCR was run for about 6 to 12 cycles. Each cDNA molecule was tagged by a template-switch adaptor that had 12 random nucleotides. Each CDR3 protein is one row after TCRdb ran MiXCR on the 5' RACE reads. Among roughly 1,500,000 distinct CDR3 sequences listed, around 35% were seen once. This receptor was identified in a woman aged 25 to 39 in good health. The chain links TRBV27 to TRBJ2-3; no clear D. Sequencing input: blood. CDR3 DNA: TGTGCCAGCAGTAGGATAATAACAGATACGCAGTATTTT. It is translated as CASSRIITDTQYF.